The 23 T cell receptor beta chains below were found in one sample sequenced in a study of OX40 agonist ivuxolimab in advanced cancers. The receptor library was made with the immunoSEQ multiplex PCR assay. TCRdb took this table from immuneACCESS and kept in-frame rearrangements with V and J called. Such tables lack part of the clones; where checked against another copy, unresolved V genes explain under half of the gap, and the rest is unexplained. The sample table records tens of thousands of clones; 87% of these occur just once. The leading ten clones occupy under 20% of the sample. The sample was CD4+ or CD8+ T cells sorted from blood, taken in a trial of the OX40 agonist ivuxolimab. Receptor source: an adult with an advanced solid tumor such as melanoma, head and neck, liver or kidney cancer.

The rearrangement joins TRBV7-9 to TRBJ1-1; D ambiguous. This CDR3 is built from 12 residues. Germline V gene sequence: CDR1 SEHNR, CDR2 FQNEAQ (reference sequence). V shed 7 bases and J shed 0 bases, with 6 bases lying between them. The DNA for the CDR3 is TGTGCCAGCATCGGGTTGAACACTGAAGCTTTCTTT. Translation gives CASIGLNTEAFF.

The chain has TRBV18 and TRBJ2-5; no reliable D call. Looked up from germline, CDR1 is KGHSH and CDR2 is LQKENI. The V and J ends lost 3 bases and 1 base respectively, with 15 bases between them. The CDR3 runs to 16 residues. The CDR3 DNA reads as TGTGCCAGCTCACCGAACCGGAACCCATCCCAAGAGACCCAGTACTTC. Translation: CASSPNRNPSQETQYF.

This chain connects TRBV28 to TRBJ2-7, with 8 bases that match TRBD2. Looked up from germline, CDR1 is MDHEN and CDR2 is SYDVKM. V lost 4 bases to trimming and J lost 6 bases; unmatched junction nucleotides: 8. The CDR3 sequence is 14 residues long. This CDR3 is CASSSAGGRREQYF. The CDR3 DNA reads TGTGCCAGCAGTTCGGCGGGAGGTAGGCGCGAGCAGTACTTC.

CDR3 nucleotides: TGTGCCAGCCATCTTTCGGGCTACGAGCAGTACTTC. This codes for CASHLSGYEQYF. This sequence joins TRBV2 and TRBJ2-7; unclear D gene. CDR3 length equals 12 residues. With 8 bases removed from V and 3 bases from J, the gap between germline ends came to 11 bases. Germline CDR1 reads SNHLY; CDR2 reads FYNNEI.

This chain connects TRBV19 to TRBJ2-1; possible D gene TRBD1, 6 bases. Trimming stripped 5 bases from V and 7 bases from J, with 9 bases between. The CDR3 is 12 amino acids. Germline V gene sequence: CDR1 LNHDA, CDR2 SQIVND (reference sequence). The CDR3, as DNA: TGTGCCAGTAGTTTTCAGGGGAATGAGCAGTTCTTC. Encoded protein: CASSFQGNEQFF.

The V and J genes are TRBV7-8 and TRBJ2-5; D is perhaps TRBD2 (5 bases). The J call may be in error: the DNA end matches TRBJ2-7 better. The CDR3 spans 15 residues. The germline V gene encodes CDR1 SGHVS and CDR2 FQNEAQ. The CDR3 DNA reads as TGTGCCAGCAGCTTCGGGTCGCTAGCTTCCTACGAGCAGTACTTC. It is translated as CASSFGSLASYEQYF.

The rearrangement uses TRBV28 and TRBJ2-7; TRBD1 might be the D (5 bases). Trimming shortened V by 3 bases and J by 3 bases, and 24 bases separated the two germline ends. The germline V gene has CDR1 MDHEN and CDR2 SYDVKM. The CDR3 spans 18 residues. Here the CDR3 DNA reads TGTGCCAGCAGTTTCCCGACCTATCCCAGGGTGCAGGTCTACGAGCAGTACTTC. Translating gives CASSFPTYPRVQVYEQYF.

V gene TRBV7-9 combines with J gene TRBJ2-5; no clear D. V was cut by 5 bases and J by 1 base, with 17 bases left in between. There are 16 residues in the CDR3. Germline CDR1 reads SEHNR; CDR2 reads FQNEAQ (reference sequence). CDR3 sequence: CASSRLGNSLQETQYF. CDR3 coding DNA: TGTGCCAGCAGCCGATTAGGTAACTCGCTCCAAGAGACCCAGTACTTC.

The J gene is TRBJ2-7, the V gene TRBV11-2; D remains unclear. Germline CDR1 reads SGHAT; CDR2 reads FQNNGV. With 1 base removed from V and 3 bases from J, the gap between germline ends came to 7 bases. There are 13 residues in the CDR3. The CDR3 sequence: CASSLGLDYEQYF. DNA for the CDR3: TGTGCCAGCAGCTTAGGGTTAGACTACGAGCAGTACTTC.

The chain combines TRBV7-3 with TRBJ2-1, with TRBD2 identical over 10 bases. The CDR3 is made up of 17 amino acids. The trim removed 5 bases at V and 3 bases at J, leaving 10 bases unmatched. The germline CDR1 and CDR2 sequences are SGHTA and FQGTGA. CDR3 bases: TGTGCCAGCAGCCCCAACCCCCTAGCGGGAGTCTACAATGAGCAGTTCTTC. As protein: CASSPNPLAGVYNEQFF.

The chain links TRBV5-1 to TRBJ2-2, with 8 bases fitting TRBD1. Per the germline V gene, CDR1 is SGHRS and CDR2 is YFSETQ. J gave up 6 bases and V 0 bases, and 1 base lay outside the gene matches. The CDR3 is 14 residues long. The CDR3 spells CASSLEQGAGELFF. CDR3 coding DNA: TGCGCCAGCAGCTTGGAACAGGGGGCCGGGGAGCTGTTTTTT.

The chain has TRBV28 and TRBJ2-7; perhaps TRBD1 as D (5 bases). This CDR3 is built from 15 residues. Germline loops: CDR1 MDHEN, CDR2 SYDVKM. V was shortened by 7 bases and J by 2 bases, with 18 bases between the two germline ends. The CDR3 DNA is TGTGCCAGCACCCAAGCAGGCAGACAGACCTACGAGCAGTACTTC. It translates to CASTQAGRQTYEQYF.

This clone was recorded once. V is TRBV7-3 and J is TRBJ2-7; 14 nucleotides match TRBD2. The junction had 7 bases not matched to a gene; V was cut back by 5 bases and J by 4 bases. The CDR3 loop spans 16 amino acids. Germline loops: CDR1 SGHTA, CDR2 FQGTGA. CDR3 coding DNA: TGTGCCAGCAGCACTGGGACTAGCGGGAGCCGTTACGAGCAGTACTTC. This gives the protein CASSTGTSGSRYEQYF.

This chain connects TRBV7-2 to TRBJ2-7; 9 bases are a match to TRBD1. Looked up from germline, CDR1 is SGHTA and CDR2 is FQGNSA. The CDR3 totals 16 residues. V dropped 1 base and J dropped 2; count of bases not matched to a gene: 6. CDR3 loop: CASSLGRTGVAYEQYF. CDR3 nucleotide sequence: TGTGCCAGCAGCTTAGGACGGACAGGGGTGGCCTACGAGCAGTACTTC.

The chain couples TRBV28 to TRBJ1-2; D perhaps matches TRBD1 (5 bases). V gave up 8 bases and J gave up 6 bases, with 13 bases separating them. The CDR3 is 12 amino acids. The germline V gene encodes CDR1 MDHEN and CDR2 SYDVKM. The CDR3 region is CASLMAGNGYTF. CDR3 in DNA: TGTGCCAGCTTGATGGCAGGGAATGGCTACACCTTC.

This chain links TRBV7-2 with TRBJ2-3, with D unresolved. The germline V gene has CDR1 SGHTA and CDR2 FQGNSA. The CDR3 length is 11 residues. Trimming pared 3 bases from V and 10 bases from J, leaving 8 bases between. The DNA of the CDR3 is TGTGCCAGCAGCTTGGCTATTGCGCAGTATTTT. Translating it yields CASSLAIAQYF.

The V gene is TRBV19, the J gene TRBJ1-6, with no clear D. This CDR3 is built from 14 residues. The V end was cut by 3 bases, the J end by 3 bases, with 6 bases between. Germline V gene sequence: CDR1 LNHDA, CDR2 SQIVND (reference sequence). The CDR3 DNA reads TGTGCCAGTAGTATCGGAAACTATAATTCACCCCTCCACTTT. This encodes CASSIGNYNSPLHF. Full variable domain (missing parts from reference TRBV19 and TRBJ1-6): DGGITQSPKYLFRKEGQNVTLSCEQNLNHDAMYWYRQDPGQGLRLIYYSQIVNDFQKGDIAEGYSVSREKKESFPLTVTSAQKNPTAFYLCASSIGNYNSPLHFGNGTRLTVT.

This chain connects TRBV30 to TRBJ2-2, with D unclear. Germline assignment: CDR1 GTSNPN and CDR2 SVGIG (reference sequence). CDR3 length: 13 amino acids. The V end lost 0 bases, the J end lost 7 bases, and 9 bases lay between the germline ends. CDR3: CAWSVRSGGELFF. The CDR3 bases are TGTGCCTGGAGTGTAAGGTCTGGCGGGGAGCTGTTTTTT.

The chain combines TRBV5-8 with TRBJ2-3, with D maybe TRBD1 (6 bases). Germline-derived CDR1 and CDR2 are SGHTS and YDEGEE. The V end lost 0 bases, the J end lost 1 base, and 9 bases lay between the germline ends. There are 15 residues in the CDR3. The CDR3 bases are TGTGCCAGCAGCTTGGAGGGGGTTGGCACAGATACGCAGTATTTT. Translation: CASSLEGVGTDTQYF.

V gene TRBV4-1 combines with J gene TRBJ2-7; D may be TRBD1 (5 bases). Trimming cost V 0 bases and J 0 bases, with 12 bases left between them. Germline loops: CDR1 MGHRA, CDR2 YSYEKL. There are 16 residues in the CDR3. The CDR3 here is CASSQDWGRSSYEQYF. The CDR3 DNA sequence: TGCGCCAGCAGCCAAGATTGGGGCAGAAGCTCCTACGAGCAGTACTTC.

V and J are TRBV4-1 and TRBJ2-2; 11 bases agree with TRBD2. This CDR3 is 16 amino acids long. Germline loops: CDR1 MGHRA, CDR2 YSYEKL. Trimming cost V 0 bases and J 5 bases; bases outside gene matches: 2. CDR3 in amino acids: CASSQDRTSGTGELFF. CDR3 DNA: TGCGCCAGCAGCCAAGACAGGACTAGCGGGACCGGGGAGCTGTTTTTT.

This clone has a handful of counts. The CDR3 DNA reads TGTGCCAGCCGTTGGACGGACAGGGCGCCCGGGGAGCTGTTTTTT. It yields the protein CASRWTDRAPGELFF. The chain links TRBV19 to TRBJ2-2; 8 bases align to TRBD1. Trimming cost V 9 bases and J 6 bases; bases outside gene matches: 12. The CDR3 length is 15 residues. From germline, CDR1 is LNHDA and CDR2 SQIVND (reference sequence).

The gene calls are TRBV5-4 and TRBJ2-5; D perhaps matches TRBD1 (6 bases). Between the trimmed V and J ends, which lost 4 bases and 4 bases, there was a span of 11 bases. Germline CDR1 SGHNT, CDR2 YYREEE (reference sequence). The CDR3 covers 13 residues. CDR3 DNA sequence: TGTGCCAGCAGCACTACAGGGCCAGAGACCCAGTACTTC. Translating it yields CASSTTGPETQYF.